The 21 T cell receptor beta chains below were found in one sample sequenced in a study of a mutant IDH1 vaccine in newly diagnosed glioma. These receptors are not linked to any known antigen. Libraries were prepared by immunoSEQ multiplex PCR; TCRdb keeps only in-frame clonotypes and omits some of them. The repertoire holds about 25,000 clones, with roughly two thirds as singletons. Noted time point: week 11, during vaccination. What each vaccine dose contained was 300 ug of mutant IDH1 20-mer peptide, accompanied by topical imiquimod. The specimen comprised peripheral blood mononuclear cells (PBMCs), sampled from a glioma patient whose treatment included an IDH1 peptide vaccine. These receptors were obtained from a man younger than 35 with glioma. Some clones in this sample may be carry-over from other donors' samples.

This clone was seen more than once but under ten times. The chain joins TRBV18 to TRBJ1-1; TRBD1 matches at 7 bases. Trimming cost V 4 bases and J 5 bases; bases outside gene matches: 13. The CDR3 totals 16 residues. Germline CDR1 is KGHSH and CDR2 is LQKENI. CDR3 sequence: CASSLRRQGESTEAFF. CDR3 bases: TGTGCCAGCTCACTGAGGAGACAGGGTGAGTCGACTGAAGCTTTCTTT. Looking up the rest from reference TRBV18 and TRBJ1-1 gives the full variable domain: NAGVMQNPRHLVRRRGQEARLRCSPMKGHSHVYWYRQLPEEGLKFMVYLQKENIIDESGMPKERFSAEFPKEGPSILRIQQVVRGDSAAYFCASSLRRQGESTEAFFGQGTRLTVV.

CDR3 DNA sequence: TGTGCCAGCAGTTACTTCCAGGGGGCGGACGGGGAGCTGTTTTTT. This sequence encodes CASSYFQGADGELFF. This rearrangement joins TRBV6-5 to TRBJ2-2; 8 positions agree with TRBD1. The length of the CDR3 is 15 residues. J lost 7 bases, V lost 1 base, and 5 bases had no gene match. Germline V gene lookup returns CDR1 MNHEY and CDR2 SVGAGI.

V usage is TRBV19 and J usage is TRBJ1-5; 9 bases fit TRBD1. CDR1 and CDR2 from the germline V gene are LNHDA and SQIVND (reference sequence). V was clipped by 7 bases and J by 4 bases; unmatched bases: 11. The CDR3 is 16 residues long. The CDR3 is CASTHRGPDANQPQHF. The CDR3 nucleotides read TGTGCCAGTACCCACAGGGGGCCAGACGCTAATCAGCCCCAGCATTTT.

This chain uses TRBV13 with TRBJ2-7; the D gene is possibly TRBD1 (6 bases). CDR1 and CDR2 (germline): PRHDT, FYEKMQ (reference sequence). The V and J ends lost 5 bases and 4 bases respectively, with 15 bases between them. The CDR3 has 14 residues. CDR3 nucleotides: TGTGCCAGCAGCAGTACAGGGATGCAATACGAGCAGTACTTC. Translation gives CASSSTGMQYEQYF.

This chain connects TRBV4-3 to TRBJ2-7; a weak D match, TRBD2 (6 bases). Germline CDR1 reads LGHNA; CDR2 reads YSLEER. Between the trimmed V and J ends, which lost 0 bases and 5 bases, there was a span of 17 bases. The CDR3 is 16 amino acids. CDR3 protein: CASSQDDVGSLNEQYF. In DNA form, the CDR3 reads TGCGCCAGCAGCCAAGATGACGTCGGGAGTCTGAACGAGCAGTACTTC.

In its sample, this clone was seen once. V and J are TRBV29-1 and TRBJ2-2; unclear D gene. V lost 6 bases, J lost 4 bases, and 9 bases lay in between. The CDR3 covers 12 residues. Germline CDR1 reads SQVTM; CDR2 reads ANQGSEA. The CDR3 sequence is CSVLDLTGELFF. CDR3 DNA: TGCAGCGTCCTGGACCTCACCGGGGAGCTGTTTTTT.

The chain links TRBV7-3 to TRBJ2-6; D remains unclear. Trimming removed 6 bases from V and 5 bases from J, with 14 bases in between. This CDR3 is built from 15 residues. Germline-derived CDR1 and CDR2 are SGHTA and FQGTGA. As DNA, the CDR3 is TGTGCCAGCAGACCTTCCGGCCGGAGGGCCAACGTCCTGACTTTC. Translated, it gives CASRPSGRRANVLTF.

The chain couples TRBV25-1 to TRBJ2-3; D is unclear. The CDR3 spans 10 residues. Germline V CDR1 and CDR2: MGHDK, SYGVNS. Deletions cut 7 bases from V and 4 bases from J, with 3 bases between. CDR3 residues: CASIADTQYF. The CDR3 nucleotides read TGTGCCAGCATCGCAGATACGCAGTATTTT.

The chain has TRBV5-4 and TRBJ1-2; D remains unclear. Per the germline V gene, CDR1 is SGHNT and CDR2 is YYREEE (reference sequence). The V end lost 2 bases, the J end lost 5 bases, and 10 bases lay between the germline ends. This CDR3 has 13 amino acids. CDR3 in DNA: TGTGCCAGCAGCTTCTCTCAAGGTTATGGCTACACCTTC. It translates to CASSFSQGYGYTF. The entire variable domain, with the rest obtained from reference TRBV5-4 and TRBJ1-2, is as follows: ETGVTQSPTHLIKTRGQQVTLRCSSQSGHNTVSWYQQALGQGPQFIFQYYREEENGRGNFPPRFSGLQFPNYSSELNVNALELDDSALYLCASSFSQGYGYTFGSGTRLTVV.

This chain connects TRBV27 to TRBJ2-2; 8 bases agree with TRBD1. J was trimmed by 3 bases and V by 1 base; bases with no gene match: 4. Germline V CDR1 and CDR2: MNHEY, SMNVEV (reference sequence). The CDR3 has 16 amino acids. The CDR3 DNA is TGTGCCAGCAGTTTATGGGCAGGGGGCGACACCGGGGAGCTGTTTTTT. It specifies CASSLWAGGDTGELFF.

The V gene is TRBV7-2, the J gene TRBJ2-7, with unresolved D. The CDR3 length is 14 residues. Germline V gene sequence: CDR1 SGHTA, CDR2 FQGNSA. Trimming pared 5 bases from V and 1 base from J, leaving 12 bases between. The CDR3 coding sequence is TGTGCCAGCAGCCCTCGCAGTTTTTCCTACGAGCAGTACTTC. Residues: CASSPRSFSYEQYF.

This clone was observed a handful of times. This chain uses TRBV5-4 with TRBJ2-7, with 10 bases identical to TRBD1. Germline V gene lookup returns CDR1 SGHNT and CDR2 YYREEE (reference sequence). The CDR3 runs to 15 residues. V lost 4 bases to trimming and J lost 4 bases; unmatched junction nucleotides: 8. Here the CDR3 reads CASSQVGTGAYEQYF. The CDR3 DNA reads TGTGCCAGCAGCCAAGTGGGGACAGGGGCATACGAGCAGTACTTC.

The rearrangement uses TRBV4-2 and TRBJ2-1; D may be TRBD2 (6 bases). Germline V gives CDR1 LGHNA, CDR2 YNFKEQ. V dropped 2 bases and J dropped 6 bases, with 11 bases sitting between them. This CDR3 is 14 amino acids long. CDR3 nucleotide sequence: TGTGCCAGCAGCCAAAGGGGACTTACCAATGAGCAGTTCTTC. As protein: CASSQRGLTNEQFF.

The count of this clone is one. This chain links TRBV4-1 with TRBJ1-2; possible D gene TRBD1, 6 bases. Per germline, CDR1 MGHRA and CDR2 YSYEKL. The CDR3 is 16 residues long. Trimming took off 1 base at V and 0 bases at J, with 12 bases between the two ends. The CDR3 reads CASSQVYRDANYGYTF. In DNA form, the CDR3 reads TGCGCCAGCAGCCAAGTTTACAGGGATGCTAACTATGGCTACACCTTC.

The chain combines TRBV7-8 with TRBJ2-3; 8 bases agree with TRBD2. V was pared by 10 bases and J by 2 bases, with 11 bases of the junction left unmatched. Germline CDR1 is SGHVS and CDR2 is FQNEAQ. The CDR3 runs to 15 residues. CDR3 in DNA: TGTGCCACCATCGTCGGACTAGCCAACACAGATACGCAGTATTTT. This translates into CATIVGLANTDTQYF.

The sample holds a few counts of this clone. This rearrangement joins TRBV27 to TRBJ1-5, with D perhaps TRBD1 (5 bases). Deletions cut 6 bases from V and 7 bases from J, with 19 bases between. The CDR3 length is 15 residues. Germline CDR1 MNHEY, CDR2 SMNVEV (reference sequence). The CDR3 bases are TGTGCCAGCAGCTCGGGACGGCCGGAGGGGCAGCCCCAGCATTTT. It yields the protein CASSSGRPEGQPQHF.

The chain uses TRBV19 and TRBJ1-4; TRBD1 is a possible D gene (5 bases). CDR1 LNHDA and CDR2 SQIVND come from the germline V gene (reference sequence). Trimming took 6 bases from V and 10 from J, leaving 18 bases between them. This CDR3 region has 14 residues. The CDR3 protein is CASRGRGELGKLFF. CDR3 sequence (DNA): TGTGCCAGTAGAGGTAGAGGGGAACTCGGAAAACTGTTTTTT.

This chain's CDR3 is CASSLGQFGGSDTQYF. The CDR3 nucleotides are TGTGCCAGCAGCTTGGGACAGTTCGGTGGGTCGGATACGCAGTATTTT. The gene calls are TRBV14 and TRBJ2-3, with 7 bases identical to TRBD1. Germline loops: CDR1 SGHDN, CDR2 FVKESK. After removal of 5 bases from V and 6 bases from J, the junction contained 14 bases not matched to a gene. The CDR3 has 16 amino acids.

This rearrangement joins TRBV7-9 to TRBJ1-2, with 7 bases lining up with TRBD1. The CDR3 is 15 residues long. V dropped 2 bases and J dropped 5; count of bases not matched to a gene: 8. The V gene's germline CDR1 is SEHNR and CDR2 FQNEAQ (reference sequence). The chain's CDR3 is CASSLNEGAGYGYTF. DNA of the CDR3: TGTGCCAGCAGCTTAAATGAGGGGGCGGGATATGGCTACACCTTC.

J is TRBJ1-4 and V is TRBV11-2; D is ambiguous. Germline V gene data show CDR1 as SGHAT and CDR2 as FQNNGV. The V end lost 4 bases, the J end lost 5 bases, and 14 bases lay between the germline ends. This CDR3 is built from 15 residues. CDR3 protein: CASSSDLWGNEKLFF. The CDR3 DNA is TGTGCCAGCAGCTCCGACCTGTGGGGAAATGAAAAACTGTTTTTT.

The chain uses TRBV28 and TRBJ1-1; D is possibly TRBD1 (6 bases). This CDR3 comprises 14 residues. Germline-derived CDR1 and CDR2 are MDHEN and SYDVKM. V shed 6 bases and J shed 10 bases, with 21 bases lying between them. The CDR3 sequence is CASSGSSGAKGAFF. CDR3 coding DNA: TGTGCCAGCAGCGGGAGTTCGGGGGCTAAAGGAGCTTTCTTT.